A selection of T cell receptor beta chains follows, all from one sample in a study of blood T cell repertoires in COVID-19. The table came from immunoSEQ multiplex PCR; TCRdb's copy has only in-frame clones and leaves some out. Seen here are around 26,000 clones, around 90% observed once, and the top ten hold over 25%. Sequenced sample: peripheral blood. These receptors came from a man in his sixties or seventies with active COVID-19. Each CDR3 is given with its conserved first and last residue.

TRBV6-5	CASSYKGLSSYEQYF
TRBV6-2/TRBV6-3	CASSTLGGGRTDTQYF
TRBV7-8	CASSLGQGINYGYTF
TRBV30	CAWSGRGRRTNEKLFF
TRBV27	CASSFPGLASSSYNEQFF
TRBV9	CASSLRGGQSTDTQYF
TRBV10-1	CASSESASGSGRETQYF
TRBV7-3	CASSSTSSTGRDTQYF
TRBV11-2	CASSPPRLRVLPVRQYF
TRBV19	CASSLETGWGGELFF
TRBV6-2/TRBV6-3	CASSYAGGTTEAFF
TRBV7-9	CASSLGLAGADTQYF
TRBV7-9	CASSLEGDRAYATQYF
TRBV10-3	CAIRGDRGFTDTQYF
TRBV21-1	CASSKETTRYTEAFF
TRBV24-1	CATSDLTGGSYNEQFF
TRBV3-1/TRBV3-2	CASSRDRVFTEAFF
TRBV9	CASSVRSESSGNTIYF
TRBV29-1	CSVLTSGQETQYF
TRBV2	CANRDRGRANVLTF
TRBV18	CASSADRVNSPLHF
TRBV19	CASSEREGLRNEQFF
TRBV6-5	CASRPRQGTNEQYF
TRBV28	CASSFHTSPLHF
TRBV6-2/TRBV6-3	CASSRRSSGRPMVSTDTQYF
TRBV7-3	CASSYLADSSYNEQFF
TRBV6-5	CASSYSSGRMNSEAFF
TRBV24-1	CATSDSGTGVWNEQFF
TRBV28	CASSLPSGGQETQYF
TRBV28	CATTLTGKTDTQYF
TRBV27	CASSRGWTLAAGELFF
TRBV4-2	CASSQTGTSGINEQFF
TRBV6-2/TRBV6-3	CASSYSGADTQYF
TRBV28	CASSEGGVIFGYTF
TRBV24-1	CATAGFPRGGEQFF
TRBV6-5	CASRRTGGMLYF
TRBV4-3	CASSQERATGLDGYTF
TRBV11-2	CASSLHRDNEKLFF
TRBV4-3	CASSQEVSSSGLLMPLHF
TRBV5-1	CASSLAPGLQNTIYF
TRBV6-5	CASSFSRGRNEKLFF
TRBV27	CASSLRVPLYEQYF
TRBV7-8	CASSPTGSNEKLFF